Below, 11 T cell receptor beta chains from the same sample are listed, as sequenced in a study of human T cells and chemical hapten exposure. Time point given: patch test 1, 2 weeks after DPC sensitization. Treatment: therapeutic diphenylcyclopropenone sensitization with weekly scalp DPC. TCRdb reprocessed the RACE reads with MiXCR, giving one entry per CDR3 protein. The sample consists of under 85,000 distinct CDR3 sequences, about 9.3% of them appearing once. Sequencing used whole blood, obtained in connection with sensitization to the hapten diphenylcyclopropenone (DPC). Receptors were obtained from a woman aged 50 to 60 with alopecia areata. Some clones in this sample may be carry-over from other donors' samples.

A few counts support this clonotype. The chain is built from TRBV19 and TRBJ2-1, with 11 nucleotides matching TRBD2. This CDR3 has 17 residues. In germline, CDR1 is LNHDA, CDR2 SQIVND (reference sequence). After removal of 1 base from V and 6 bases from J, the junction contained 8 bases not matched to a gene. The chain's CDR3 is CASSIGLGLAGGNEQFF. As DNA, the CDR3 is TGTGCCAGTAGTATAGGATTAGGGCTAGCGGGAGGCAATGAGCAGTTCTTC.

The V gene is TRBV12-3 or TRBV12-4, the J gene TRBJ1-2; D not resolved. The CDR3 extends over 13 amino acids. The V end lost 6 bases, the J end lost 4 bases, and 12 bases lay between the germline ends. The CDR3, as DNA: TGTGCCAGCAGGCCGACCGAAAGCTATGGCTACACCTTC. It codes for CASRPTESYGYTF.

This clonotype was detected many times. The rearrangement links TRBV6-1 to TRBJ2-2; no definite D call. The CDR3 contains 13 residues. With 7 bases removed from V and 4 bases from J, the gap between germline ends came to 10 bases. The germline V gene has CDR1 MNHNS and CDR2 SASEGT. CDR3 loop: CASTRGGTGELFF. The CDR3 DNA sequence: TGTGCCAGCACCCGAGGCGGCACCGGGGAGCTGTTTTTT.

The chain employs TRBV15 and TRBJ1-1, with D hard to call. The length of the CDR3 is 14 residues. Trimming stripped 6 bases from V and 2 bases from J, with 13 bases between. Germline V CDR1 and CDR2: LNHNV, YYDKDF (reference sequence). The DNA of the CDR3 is TGTGCCACCAGGCCGAGGAGCGGCAACACTGAAGCTTTCTTT. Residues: CATRPRSGNTEAFF.

The CDR3 loop reads CSVRTSGGETQYF. The CDR3 DNA follows: TGCAGCGTTCGGACTAGCGGAGGGGAGACCCAGTACTTC. V is TRBV29-1 and J is TRBJ2-5; 10 bases map to TRBD2. CDR1 is SQVTM, CDR2 ANQGSEA, per germline. Losses at the gene ends were 5 bases for V and 5 bases for J; bases not matched to a gene: 5. The length of the CDR3 is 13 residues.

CDR3 in DNA: TGTGCCAGCAGTTTATCCCGGAACACTGAAGCTTTCTTT. Amino acid sequence: CASSLSRNTEAFF. The gene calls are TRBV12-3 or TRBV12-4 and TRBJ1-1; D not resolved. V was trimmed by 2 bases and J by 1 base, leaving 5 bases between them. The CDR3 totals 13 residues.

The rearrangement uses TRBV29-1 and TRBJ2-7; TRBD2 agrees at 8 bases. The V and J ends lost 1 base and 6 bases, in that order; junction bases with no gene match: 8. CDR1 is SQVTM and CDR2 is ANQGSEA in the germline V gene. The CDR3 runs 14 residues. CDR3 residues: CSVEGGLGVSEQYF. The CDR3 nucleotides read TGCAGCGTTGAAGGGGGACTAGGTGTCTCCGAGCAGTACTTC.

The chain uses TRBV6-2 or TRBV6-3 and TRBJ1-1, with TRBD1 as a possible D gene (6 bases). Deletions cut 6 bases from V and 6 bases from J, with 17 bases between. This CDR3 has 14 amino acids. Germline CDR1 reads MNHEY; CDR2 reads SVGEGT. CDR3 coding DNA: TGTGCCAGCAGGGACAGCGCCCCGAGGGCTGAAGCTTTCTTT. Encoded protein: CASRDSAPRAEAFF.

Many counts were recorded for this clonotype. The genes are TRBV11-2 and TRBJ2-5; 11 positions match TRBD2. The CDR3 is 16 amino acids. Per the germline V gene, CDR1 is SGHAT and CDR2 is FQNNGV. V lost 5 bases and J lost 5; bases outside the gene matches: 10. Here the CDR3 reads CASSPNTLAGVETQYF. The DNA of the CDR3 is TGTGCCAGCAGCCCCAACACACTAGCGGGAGTGGAGACCCAGTACTTC. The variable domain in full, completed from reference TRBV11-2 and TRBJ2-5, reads EAGVAQSPRYKIIEKRQSVAFWCNPISGHATLYWYQQILGQGPKLLIQFQNNGVVDDSQLPKDRFSAERLKGVDSTLKIQPAKLEDSAVYLCASSPNTLAGVETQYFGPGTRLLVL.

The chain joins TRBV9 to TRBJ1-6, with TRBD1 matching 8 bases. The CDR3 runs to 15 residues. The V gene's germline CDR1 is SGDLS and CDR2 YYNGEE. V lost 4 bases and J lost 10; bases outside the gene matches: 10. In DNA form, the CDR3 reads TGTGCCAGCAGCCCCACAGGGACAGGTACCTCACCCCTCCACTTT. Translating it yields CASSPTGTGTSPLHF.

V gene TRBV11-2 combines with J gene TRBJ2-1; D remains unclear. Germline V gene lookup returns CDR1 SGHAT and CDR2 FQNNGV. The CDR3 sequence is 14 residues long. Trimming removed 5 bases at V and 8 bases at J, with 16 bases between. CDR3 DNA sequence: TGTGCCAGCAGCCTCCTTAGGGTAGTAGATGAGCAGTTCTTC. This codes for CASSLLRVVDEQFF. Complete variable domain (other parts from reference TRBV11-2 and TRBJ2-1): EAGVAQSPRYKIIEKRQSVAFWCNPISGHATLYWYQQILGQGPKLLIQFQNNGVVDDSQLPKDRFSAERLKGVDSTLKIQPAKLEDSAVYLCASSLLRVVDEQFFGPGTRLTVL.